The source of this T cell receptor (beta chain) is a study of identical twins. Findings and limits, study-wide: While abundant cord blood beta clonotypes carried fewer insertions, memory repertoires showed no such pattern. Twins shared out-of-frame alpha sequences with excess low generation probability. Within beta out-of-frame sequences, the excess sharing observed between twins was weaker. Researchers caution that invariant MAIT and iNKT cells could partly confound zero-insertion analyses.

Germline V gives CDR1 SGDLS, CDR2 YYNGEE. Trimming took off 1 base at V and 0 bases at J, with 2 bases between the two ends. The CDR3 is made up of 14 amino acids. Comment on this clonotype: Its specificity is not known.

One entry per CDR3 protein, called by TCRdb with MiXCR from the 5' RACE reads. The data show 300,000 to 400,000 distinct CDR3 sequences, 9% to 10% seen once. The rearrangement uses TRBV9 and TRBJ2-6; D unclear. The source material was naive T cells sorted from blood. This receptor was obtained from a woman between 45 and 60 years old in good health. The DNA of the CDR3 is TGTGCCAGCAGCGTAAACTCTGGGGCCAACGTCCTGACTTTC. Its protein product is CASSVNSGANVLTF. Full variable domain (missing parts from reference TRBV9 and TRBJ2-6): DSGVTQTPKHLITATGQRVTLRCSPRSGDLSVYWYQQSLDQGLQFLIQYYNGEERAKGNILERFSAQQFPDLHSELNLSSLELGDSALYFCASSVNSGANVLTFGAGSRLTVL.